In its sample, the clone carrying this T cell receptor (beta chain) was seen many times. Libraries of TCR beta came from iRepertoire HTBI primers plus Arm-PCR of CDR3 regions. TCRdb re-called the multiplex PCR reads with MiXCR, one entry per CDR3 protein. The sample holds 400,000 to 550,000 distinct CDR3 sequences, about a sixth seen once. This entry belongs to a study of regulatory T cells in long-lasting Graves disease. Time point meaning: newly diagnosed GD, antithyroid drugs for less than 3 months. From RNA extracted from PBMCs, the TCR library was made. This CDR3 region has 13 residues. Germline loops: CDR1 SGHDN, CDR2 FVKESK. V lost 2 bases and J 7 bases, leaving 11 bases between the germline ends. These data are also associated with another study on T cells in Graves' hyperthyroidism and ophthalmopathy.

The clonotype originates from a woman aged 18 to 35 with Graves disease. This chain connects TRBV14 to TRBJ1-2; D remains ambiguous. Sample: peripheral blood mononuclear cells (PBMCs), taken at new diagnosis, from a patient treated with antithyroid drugs. The CDR3 nucleotides read TGTGCCAGCAGCCAAATTCGGACTGGTGGCTACACCTTC. It codes for CASSQIRTGGYTF. The full variable domain, its missing parts supplied by reference TRBV14 and TRBJ1-2, is EAGVTQFPSHSVIEKGQTVTLRCDPISGHDNLYWYRRVMGKEIKFLLHFVKESKQDESGMPNNRFLAERTGGTYSTLKVQPAELEDSGVYFCASSQIRTGGYTFGSGTRLTVV.